The source of this T cell receptor beta chain is a study of blood T cell repertoires in COVID-19. For the study at large: Sources were T cells, B-cell-depleted T cells, or PBMCs; the material itself was cDNA or gDNA.

For recovered donors of Cohort 3, there were two negative PCRs, clearance, or symptom resolution. In the study's own analysis: For nucleated cells, counts were estimated from reference gene primer amplification. Method: immunoSEQ multiplex PCR; TCRdb's copy keeps in-frame clones and lacks some. Clone size and the V and J calls come from that table; the DNA yielded D and trimming. This table holds a few hundred thousand clones, approximately 86% found once. Germline assignment: CDR1 SGHTA and CDR2 FQGTGA. This CDR3 spans 13 amino acids. Trimming stripped 5 bases from V and 8 bases from J, with 13 bases between.

Input material: PBMCs or T cells enriched from blood (not recorded which). The sequence derives from a woman between 18 and 30 years old who had recovered from COVID-19. V and J are TRBV7-3 and TRBJ2-4; D may be TRBD2 (6 bases). The CDR3 bases are TGTGCCAGCAGCCCCCGCAGGGAGGACATTCAGTACTTC. Translation: CASSPRREDIQYF.